These 21 T cell receptor beta chains came from one sample sequenced in a study of blood T cell repertoires in COVID-19. Using immunoSEQ multiplex PCR, the repertoire was profiled, and TCRdb retains in-frame clones only, with some absent. The sample has approximately 94,000 clones; more than 65% are singletons. Sequencing was carried out using peripheral blood. The source of these receptors is a man between 65 and 85 years old with active or convalescent COVID-19.

This chain uses TRBV2 with TRBJ1-2; 10 bases are shared with TRBD1. Germline CDR1 SNHLY, CDR2 FYNNEI. The junction had 8 bases not matched to a gene; V was cut back by 4 bases and J by 6 bases. This CDR3 contains 15 residues. The CDR3 DNA is TGTGCCAGCAGTGTGACAGGGGGCGCGTATAATGGCTACACCTTC. Protein sequence: CASSVTGGAYNGYTF.

In its sample, this clone was seen many times. This chain connects TRBV19 to TRBJ1-1; D might be TRBD1 (5 bases). Per the germline V gene, CDR1 is LNHDA and CDR2 is SQIVND (reference sequence). The CDR3 covers 14 residues. The germline V and J ends were trimmed by 0 bases and 0 bases, with 5 bases remaining between them. DNA for the CDR3: TGTGCCAGTAGTATAGACAGGGTGAACACTGAAGCTTTCTTT. This translates into CASSIDRVNTEAFF.

V gene TRBV19 combines with J gene TRBJ2-3; the match to TRBD2 covers 11 bases. Per germline, CDR1 LNHDA and CDR2 SQIVND (reference sequence). CDR3 length: 19 amino acids. V lost 5 bases and J lost 0; bases outside the gene matches: 13. The CDR3 spells CASSLRTSGGLSSTDTQYF. CDR3 sequence (DNA): TGTGCCAGTAGTCTACGAACTAGCGGGGGCTTGAGTAGCACAGATACGCAGTATTTT. The full variable domain, its missing parts supplied by reference TRBV19 and TRBJ2-3, is DGGITQSPKYLFRKEGQNVTLSCEQNLNHDAMYWYRQDPGQGLRLIYYSQIVNDFQKGDIAEGYSVSREKKESFPLTVTSAQKNPTAFYLCASSLRTSGGLSSTDTQYFGPGTRLTVL.

The gene calls are TRBV7-9 and TRBJ1-6; D call uncertain. The V end was cut by 5 bases, the J end by 1 base, with 12 bases between. The V gene's germline CDR1 is SEHNR and CDR2 FQNEAQ (reference sequence). This CDR3 has 16 residues. DNA for the CDR3: TGTGCCAGCAGCCTCTTAGGAGCTTCCTATAATTCACCCCTCCACTTT. This encodes CASSLLGASYNSPLHF.

The chain combines TRBV2 with TRBJ2-7, with D tentatively TRBD2 (5 bases). Trimming removed 9 bases from V and 0 bases from J, with 15 bases in between. This CDR3 spans 14 amino acids. CDR1 SNHLY and CDR2 FYNNEI come from the germline V gene. As DNA, the CDR3 is TGTGCCAGGGAGGATAAAGGGAACTCCTACGAGCAGTACTTC. Encoded protein: CAREDKGNSYEQYF.

This clone was detected only a few times. The genes are TRBV4-3 and TRBJ1-3, with D uncertain. This CDR3 spans 16 amino acids. CDR1 LGHNA and CDR2 YSLEER come from the germline V gene. Trimming shortened V by 2 bases and J by 2 bases, and 13 bases separated the two germline ends. CDR3 DNA sequence: TGCGCCAGCAGCCAAAAGAGGGTTGAGGCTGGAAACACCATATATTTT. Its translation is CASSQKRVEAGNTIYF.

V usage is TRBV3-1 (or the pseudogene TRBV3-2) and J usage is TRBJ2-2, with TRBD2 matching over 9 bases. V was clipped by 4 bases and J by 4 bases; unmatched bases: 4. The CDR3 runs 15 residues. Germline V CDR1 and CDR2: LGHDT, YNNKEL (reference sequence). CDR3 loop: CASSPRREGTGELFF. CDR3 coding DNA: TGTGCCAGCAGCCCCCGGCGGGAGGGCACCGGGGAGCTGTTTTTT.

This rearrangement joins TRBV18 to TRBJ1-2, with TRBD1 as a possible D gene (5 bases). Per the germline V gene, CDR1 is KGHSH and CDR2 is LQKENI. V shed 6 bases and J shed 7 bases, with 15 bases lying between them. The CDR3 runs 13 residues. The CDR3 nucleotides read TGTGCCAGCTCCACTCGGGGGGACCTTGGCTACACCTTC. Amino acid sequence: CASSTRGDLGYTF.

This CDR3 is CASSLGLAPYEQYF. CDR3 coding DNA: TGTGCCAGCAGCTTGGGACTAGCTCCCTACGAGCAGTACTTC. This chain connects TRBV7-2 to TRBJ2-7; 9 nucleotides match TRBD2. The CDR3 has 14 residues. Germline-derived CDR1 and CDR2 are SGHTA and FQGNSA. Trimming cost V 3 bases and J 2 bases; bases outside gene matches: 2.

This chain joins TRBV28 and TRBJ1-5; D not resolved. Deletions cut 8 bases from V and 4 bases from J, with 15 bases between. CDR1 MDHEN and CDR2 SYDVKM come from the germline V gene. The CDR3 is 14 amino acids. The CDR3 loop reads CASLRPLGNQPQHF. The CDR3 DNA reads as TGTGCCAGCCTACGACCCCTCGGGAATCAGCCCCAGCATTTT.

The chain employs TRBV6-5 and TRBJ1-4; TRBD1 is a possible D gene (6 bases). The CDR3 loop spans 14 amino acids. The ends were cut back, 8 bases at V and 1 base at J, with 11 bases in the middle. The germline gives CDR1 MNHEY, CDR2 SVGAGI. The CDR3, as DNA: TGTGCCAGCGGATACAGGGAAACTAATGAAAAACTGTTTTTT. The encoded protein is CASGYRETNEKLFF.

Here the CDR3 reads CATSDYRGRHEQYF. CDR3 in DNA: TGTGCCACCAGTGATTACAGGGGGAGGCACGAGCAGTACTTC. The rearrangement joins TRBV24-1 to TRBJ2-7, with TRBD1 matching over 8 bases. The V and J ends lost 2 bases and 5 bases, in that order; junction bases with no gene match: 4. The length of the CDR3 is 14 residues. Germline V lookup: CDR1 KGHDR, CDR2 SFDVKD.

This clone was seen more than once but under ten times. This chain links TRBV7-2 with TRBJ2-2, with a weak D call TRBD1 (5 bases). The germline V gene encodes CDR1 SGHTA and CDR2 FQGNSA. Trimming pared 5 bases from V and 2 bases from J, leaving 18 bases between. The CDR3 spans 17 residues. The CDR3 coding sequence is TGTGCCAGCAGCCTTACAGGCTGGGCAGACAACACCGGGGAGCTGTTTTTT. This sequence encodes CASSLTGWADNTGELFF. Combining the CDR3 with reference TRBV7-2 and TRBJ2-2 gives the whole variable domain GAGVSQSPSNKVTEKGKDVELRCDPISGHTALYWYRQSLGQGLEFLIYFQGNSAPDKSGLPSDRFSAERTGGSVSTLTIQRTQQEDSAVYLCASSLTGWADNTGELFFGEGSRLTVL.

The V call is TRBV9, the J call TRBJ2-5; TRBD1 matches at 7 bases. The CDR3 is made up of 15 amino acids. Per the germline V gene, CDR1 is SGDLS and CDR2 is YYNGEE. Losses at the gene ends were 0 bases for V and 1 base for J; bases not matched to a gene: 3. The CDR3 nucleotides are TGTGCCAGCAGCGTAGGACAGGGAGTCCAAGAGACCCAGTACTTC. Its translation: CASSVGQGVQETQYF.

This chain connects TRBV28 to TRBJ1-5, with a tentative D call TRBD1 (5 bases). V lost 5 bases to trimming and J lost 1 base, with 15 bases between them. CDR3 size: 16 residues. Per germline, CDR1 MDHEN and CDR2 SYDVKM. The CDR3 reads CASSPGGEGSNQPQHF. The CDR3 DNA follows: TGTGCCAGCAGTCCCGGTGGGGAGGGGAGCAATCAGCCCCAGCATTTT. The full variable domain, in which reference TRBV28 and TRBJ1-5 provide the parts outside the CDR3, is DVKVTQSSRYLVKRTGEKVFLECVQDMDHENMFWYRQDPGLGLRLIYFSYDVKMKEKGDIPEGYSVSREKKERFSLILESASTNQTSMYLCASSPGGEGSNQPQHFGDGTRLSIL.

The V gene is TRBV28, the J gene TRBJ1-5; possible D gene TRBD1, 6 bases. The CDR3 runs to 15 residues. The V and J ends lost 2 bases and 6 bases respectively, with 14 bases between them. Germline-derived CDR1 and CDR2 are MDHEN and SYDVKM. The CDR3 sequence: CASSLGQGSRQPQHF. The CDR3 nucleotides are TGTGCCAGCAGTTTAGGGCAGGGGTCTCGTCAGCCCCAGCATTTT.

The chain is built from TRBV4-1 and TRBJ1-5, with TRBD1 matching 7 bases. The trim removed 3 bases at V and 6 bases at J, leaving 8 bases unmatched. CDR3 length: 15 residues. Germline CDR1 is MGHRA and CDR2 is YSYEKL. CDR3 bases: TGCGCCAGCAGCCAGGAAATAGGGGGCTCTCAGCCCCAGCATTTT. This sequence encodes CASSQEIGGSQPQHF.

The V and J genes are TRBV24-1 and TRBJ2-2; maybe TRBD1 (6 bases). The V end was cut by 2 bases, the J end by 5 bases, with 8 bases between. CDR3 length: 14 amino acids. Per the germline V gene, CDR1 is KGHDR and CDR2 is SFDVKD. The CDR3 DNA sequence: TGTGCCACCAGTGATTGGGGACAAACCGGGGAGCTGTTTTTT. Residues: CATSDWGQTGELFF.

The rearrangement links TRBV2 to TRBJ1-2; 10 bases line up with TRBD1. This CDR3 is 13 amino acids long. Trimming took 6 bases from V and 7 from J; bases not matched to a gene: 5. The germline gives CDR1 SNHLY, CDR2 FYNNEI. The CDR3 reads CASRDRGQIGYTF. CDR3 DNA: TGTGCCAGCAGAGACAGGGGGCAGATTGGCTACACCTTC.

This chain joins TRBV3-1 (or the pseudogene TRBV3-2) and TRBJ1-2; a weak D match, TRBD1 (6 bases). V lost 4 bases to trimming and J lost 4 bases, with 13 bases between them. CDR3 length: 14 residues. The germline CDR1 and CDR2 sequences are LGHDT and YNNKEL (reference sequence). The CDR3 DNA is TGTGCCAGCAGCCGAGCAGGACAGCGCTATGGCTACACCTTC. It codes for CASSRAGQRYGYTF.

The V call is TRBV11-2, the J call TRBJ2-3; 10 bases fit TRBD2. V was pared by 0 bases and J by 4 bases, with 7 bases of the junction left unmatched. This CDR3 comprises 17 residues. CDR1 and CDR2 from the germline V gene are SGHAT and FQNNGV. The CDR3 is CASSLDRAGGSADTQYF. In nucleotides, the CDR3 is TGTGCCAGCAGCTTAGACCGAGCGGGGGGGAGTGCAGATACGCAGTATTTT.